What follows is one TCR beta chain and its context. The antigen remains undetermined. TCRdb passed the RT-PCR reads through MiXCR, listing each CDR3 protein once. The top ten hold about 12% of the sample, which has around 500,000 distinct CDR3 sequences, approximately 10% seen once. These data come from a study of response to subunit inactivated influenza vaccine. V lost 10 bases and J lost 9; bases outside the gene matches: 12. The CDR3 has 13 residues. Germline V lookup: CDR1 SNHLY, CDR2 FYNNEI. The study, taken as a whole, reports: The authors suggested that every seasonal influenza vaccination recruits few new T cells.

The receptor comes from a man over 45 who received an inactivated influenza vaccine. The chain uses TRBV2 and TRBJ2-1, with 7 bases that match TRBD1. Material: PBMCs from blood, obtained roughly 46 days after vaccination. CDR3 nucleotide sequence: TGTGCCATGGGCCGGACAGGCTTGACTGAGCAGTTCTTC. This sequence encodes CAMGRTGLTEQFF.